What follows is one T cell receptor (beta chain) and its context. The CDR3 is made up of 15 amino acids. Germline values: CDR1 MDHEN, CDR2 SYDVKM. This specimen belongs to a study of monozygotic twins with inflammatory bowel disease. Each sample's cDNA came from eight separate reactions. TCRdb re-analyzed the 5' RACE reads; it lists each CDR3 protein once, without DNA. Here the sample table reports some 200,000 distinct CDR3 sequences. Sequenced input: blood. This rearrangement joins TRBV28 to TRBJ2-5; TCRdb's D gene call, TRBD1, goes unchecked for lack of DNA. The TCR was taken from a human donor with ulcerative colitis or Crohn's disease, or a healthy co-twin of an affected twin (not recorded which). The CDR3 sequence: CASTHSGRGKETQYF.